These 21 T cell receptor beta chains were all obtained from the same sample, sequenced in a study of TIL therapy for anti-PD-1-resistant metastatic lung cancer. Time point here: pre-treatment sample, taken before nivolumab and TIL therapy. Tumor tissue came from excised metastases, mostly pleural nodules or supraclavicular lymph nodes. The immunoSEQ assay was v3. Some clones are missing from TCRdb's copy, which holds only in-frame ones; the method was immunoSEQ multiplex PCR. This sample has over 20,000 clones, with over 60% found just once. The source was tumor tissue, collected at baseline. These receptors all come from a person between 30 and 79 years old with non-small cell lung cancer.

A few counts support this clone. This chain links TRBV19 with TRBJ1-4; D may be TRBD1 (5 bases). Trimming left V 8 bases short and J 6 bases short, with 19 bases between. Germline loops: CDR1 LNHDA, CDR2 SQIVND (reference sequence). CDR3 size: 15 residues. This CDR3 reads CASSPPRGADEKLFF. The CDR3 DNA is TGTGCCAGTTCTCCACCCCGAGGGGCCGATGAAAAACTGTTTTTT.

This clone was counted once. V is TRBV5-6 and J is TRBJ1-3; TRBD1 is a possible D gene (5 bases). CDR3 length: 14 residues. Per the germline V gene, CDR1 is SGHDT and CDR2 is YYEEEE. The V gene lost 4 bases and the J gene lost 1 base, with 9 bases spanning the gap. The CDR3 region is CASSPGISGNTIYF. The CDR3 DNA follows: TGTGCCAGCAGCCCAGGGATTTCTGGAAACACCATATATTTT.

The CDR3 nucleotides are TGTGCCAGCAGCCCTACAGGACAGGGCTACGAGCAGTACTTC. Translation: CASSPTGQGYEQYF. The chain joins TRBV9 to TRBJ2-7; TRBD1 agrees at 8 bases. This CDR3 comprises 14 residues. From germline, CDR1 is SGDLS and CDR2 YYNGEE. J gave up 3 bases and V 4 bases, and 6 bases lay outside the gene matches.

This clone was picked up a small number of times. V usage is TRBV5-7 and J usage is TRBJ1-4; D remains ambiguous. TRBV5-7 is labeled an ORF, and its function is uncertain. Trimming pared 5 bases from V and 3 bases from J, leaving 11 bases between. This CDR3 is 14 amino acids long. CDR3 loop: CASSTMDPNEKLFF. As DNA, the CDR3 is TGTGCCAGCAGTACCATGGACCCTAATGAAAAACTGTTTTTT.

The V gene is TRBV6-4, the J gene TRBJ2-2; D uncertain. Trimming took off 8 bases at V and 7 bases at J, with 11 bases between the two ends. CDR3 length: 12 amino acids. CDR1 MRHNA and CDR2 SNTAGT come from the germline V gene. The CDR3, as DNA: TGTGCCAGCTCATCCCTTGGCGGGGAGCTGTTTTTT. Translating gives CASSSLGGELFF.

This clone was detected a few times. CDR3 sequence reads: CASSPTIRTHYGYTF. DNA of the CDR3: TGCGCCAGCAGCCCCACCATCCGGACCCACTATGGCTACACCTTC. V is TRBV4-1 and J is TRBJ1-2; D is unresolved. V was cut by 4 bases and J by 3 bases, with 15 bases left in between. The CDR3 has 15 residues. The V gene's germline CDR1 is MGHRA and CDR2 YSYEKL.

This clone was picked up one time. The chain joins TRBV11-2 to TRBJ2-2; unclear D gene. The CDR3 has 15 residues. From germline, CDR1 is SGHAT and CDR2 FQNNGV. V lost 5 bases to trimming and J lost 1 base, with 11 bases between them. Here the CDR3 DNA reads TGTGCCAGCAGCCTCCGGGCGCGGAACACCGGGGAGCTGTTTTTT. This encodes CASSLRARNTGELFF.

The chain couples TRBV5-4 to TRBJ2-5; 10 bases map to TRBD2. Trimming removed 2 bases from V and 4 bases from J; junction bases left unmatched: 5. This CDR3 region has 15 residues. Germline CDR1 reads SGHNT; CDR2 reads YYREEE (reference sequence). The CDR3 DNA is TGTGCCAGCAGCTTTAATCCTAGCGGGGGAGAGACCCAGTACTTC. Translating gives CASSFNPSGGETQYF.

V gene TRBV9 combines with J gene TRBJ2-5, with D perhaps matching TRBD2 (7 bases). Between the trimmed V and J ends, which lost 3 bases and 6 bases, there was a span of 21 bases. The CDR3 runs 16 residues. CDR1 is SGDLS and CDR2 is YYNGEE in the germline V gene. The CDR3 here is CASSEGGSGRGKTQYF. The DNA for the CDR3 is TGTGCCAGCAGCGAGGGGGGGAGTGGACGAGGGAAGACCCAGTACTTC.

This clone has more than one count but fewer than ten. The chain combines TRBV9 with TRBJ1-6; no clear D. CDR1 is SGDLS, CDR2 YYNGEE, per germline. The CDR3 is made up of 15 amino acids. Trimming cost V 0 bases and J 6 bases, with 10 bases left between them. CDR3 region: CASSVGDSGNSPLHF. In DNA form, the CDR3 reads TGTGCCAGCAGCGTAGGGGATTCGGGTAATTCACCCCTCCACTTT.

The CDR3 region has the DNA TGCGCCAGCCAGGGACAGGGAGGCACTGAAGCTTTCTTT. This codes for CASQGQGGTEAFF. V is TRBV5-1 and J is TRBJ1-1, with TRBD1 matching 9 bases. Germline trimming cut 7 bases from V and 4 bases from J; bases unmatched to any gene: 5. In germline, CDR1 is SGHRS, CDR2 YFSETQ. CDR3 length: 13 amino acids.

V and J are TRBV14 and TRBJ2-5; 7 bases align to TRBD1. CDR1 is SGHDN and CDR2 is FVKESK in the germline V gene. The CDR3 runs to 16 residues. After removal of 1 base from V and 5 bases from J, the junction contained 10 bases not matched to a gene. The CDR3 sequence: CASSQASILGGETQYF. CDR3 nucleotide sequence: TGTGCCAGCAGCCAAGCCTCGATACTAGGGGGCGAGACCCAGTACTTC.

V is TRBV4-3 and J is TRBJ2-1; possibly TRBD1 or TRBD2 for D (6 bases each). CDR3 size: 16 residues. V was trimmed by 6 bases and J by 10 bases, leaving 25 bases between them. The germline V gene has CDR1 LGHNA and CDR2 YSLEER. The CDR3 spells CASSPWAGGHLGEQFF. CDR3 in DNA: TGCGCCAGCAGTCCTTGGGCCGGGGGCCACCTAGGAGAGCAGTTCTTC.

The chain uses TRBV7-9 and TRBJ2-5; tentatively, D is TRBD1 or TRBD2 (5 bases each). This CDR3 has 13 residues. The V gene's germline CDR1 is SEHNR and CDR2 FQNEAQ (reference sequence). V lost 3 bases to trimming and J lost 7 bases, with 12 bases between them. CDR3 bases: TGTGCCAGCAGCTTTAGGGGAGATAGGACCCAGTACTTC. It translates to CASSFRGDRTQYF.

The rearrangement uses TRBV6-5 and TRBJ2-3, with D perhaps TRBD2 (5 bases). Germline assignment: CDR1 MNHEY and CDR2 SVGAGI. Trimming shortened V by 7 bases and J by 6 bases, and 14 bases separated the two germline ends. The CDR3 length is 13 residues. CDR3 amino acids: CASIMEENDTQYF. CDR3 bases: TGTGCCAGCATCATGGAGGAAAACGATACGCAGTATTTT.

This chain links TRBV5-1 with TRBJ2-5; a possible D gene is TRBD1 (5 bases). Trimming left V 0 bases short and J 6 bases short, with 9 bases between. Germline lookup yields CDR1 SGHRS and CDR2 YFSETQ. The CDR3 loop spans 13 amino acids. CDR3 protein: CASSLGTYQTQYF. DNA for the CDR3: TGCGCCAGCAGCTTGGGGACATACCAGACCCAGTACTTC.

The CDR3: CASSLAGGPGSTDTQYF. The CDR3 DNA sequence: TGTGCCAGCAGCTTAGCGGGGGGGCCGGGAAGCACAGATACGCAGTATTTT. This rearrangement joins TRBV7-2 to TRBJ2-3; possible D gene TRBD2, 7 bases. The CDR3 runs to 17 residues. Germline values: CDR1 SGHTA, CDR2 FQGNSA. Trimming took off 0 bases at V and 0 bases at J, with 13 bases between the two ends.

V and J are TRBV6-6 and TRBJ1-4; no clear D gene. V lost 6 bases and J 3 bases, leaving 8 bases between the germline ends. This CDR3 is built from 13 residues. Per the germline V gene, CDR1 is MNHNY and CDR2 is SVGAGI (reference sequence). CDR3 protein: CASSRQANEKLFF. The CDR3 nucleotides read TGTGCCAGCAGCCGGCAAGCTAATGAAAAACTGTTTTTT.

This chain joins TRBV19 and TRBJ2-1; D perhaps matches TRBD1 (6 bases). This CDR3 comprises 15 residues. CDR1 is LNHDA and CDR2 is SQIVND in the germline V gene (reference sequence). V shed 5 bases and J shed 7 bases, with 18 bases lying between them. Written as DNA, the CDR3 is TGTGCCAGTAGTTTGACAGGCCCCTCTCCTAATGAGCAGTTCTTC. Translation gives CASSLTGPSPNEQFF.

This clone was observed a handful of times. V gene TRBV6-5 combines with J gene TRBJ1-3, with D hard to call. The germline V and J ends were trimmed by 3 bases and 1 base, with 10 bases remaining between them. CDR1 is MNHEY, CDR2 SVGAGI, per germline. CDR3 length: 15 amino acids. The DNA of the CDR3 is TGTGCCAGCAGTTATGCCTTCGGTTCTGGAAACACCATATATTTT. This sequence encodes CASSYAFGSGNTIYF.

This rearrangement joins TRBV5-1 to TRBJ1-6, with TRBD1 matching over 7 bases. V was clipped by 6 bases and J by 5 bases; unmatched bases: 5. CDR1 and CDR2 (germline): SGHRS, YFSETQ. The CDR3 totals 14 residues. The CDR3 nucleotides read TGCGCCAGCACTCCCGGGACAGATAATTCACCCCTCCACTTT. It encodes CASTPGTDNSPLHF.